The present T cell receptor beta chain was sequenced within a study of cytomegalovirus exposure and HLA in healthy donors. Amplification used 60 Vbeta primers and 13 Jbeta primers. The protocol was immunoSEQ multiplex PCR, while the TCRdb copy is restricted to in-frame clones and leaves out a portion. The sample includes about 180,000 clones, 76% of them seen just once. Germline V gene sequence: CDR1 SGHVS, CDR2 FQNEAQ. The CDR3 loop spans 14 amino acids. V was clipped by 7 bases and J by 7 bases, with 19 bases between them. The chain is built from TRBV7-8 and TRBJ1-2, with D maybe TRBD1 (6 bases). Sequencing used PBMCs. The origin of this receptor is a woman between 25 and 40 years old in good health and CMV-seropositive. The CDR3 sequence: CASTSRGARSGYTF. The CDR3 DNA reads as TGTGCCAGCACCTCACGGGGGGCGCGGAGTGGCTACACCTTC.